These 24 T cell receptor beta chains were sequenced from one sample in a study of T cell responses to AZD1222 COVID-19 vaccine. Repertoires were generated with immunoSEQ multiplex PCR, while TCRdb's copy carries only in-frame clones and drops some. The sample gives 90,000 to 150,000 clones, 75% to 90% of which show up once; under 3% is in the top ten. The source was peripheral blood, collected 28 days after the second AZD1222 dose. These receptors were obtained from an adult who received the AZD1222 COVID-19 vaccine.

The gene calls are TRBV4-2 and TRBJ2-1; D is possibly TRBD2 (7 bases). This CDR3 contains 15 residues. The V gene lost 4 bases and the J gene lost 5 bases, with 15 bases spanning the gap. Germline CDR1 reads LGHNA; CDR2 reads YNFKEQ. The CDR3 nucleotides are TGTGCCAGCAGCCGTTGGGAGGGGGGAAACAATGAGCAGTTCTTC. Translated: CASSRWEGGNNEQFF.

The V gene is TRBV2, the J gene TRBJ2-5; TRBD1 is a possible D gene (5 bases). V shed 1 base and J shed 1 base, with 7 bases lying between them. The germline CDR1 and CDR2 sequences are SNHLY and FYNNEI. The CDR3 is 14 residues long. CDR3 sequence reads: CASSEDRPQETQYF. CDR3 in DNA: TGTGCCAGCAGTGAAGACAGGCCCCAAGAGACCCAGTACTTC.

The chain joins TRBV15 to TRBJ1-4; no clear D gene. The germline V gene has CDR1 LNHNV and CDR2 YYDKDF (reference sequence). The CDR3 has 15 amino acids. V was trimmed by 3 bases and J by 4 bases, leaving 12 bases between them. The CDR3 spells CATSSPRQFNEKLFF. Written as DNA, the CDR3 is TGTGCCACCAGCAGCCCGAGGCAGTTTAATGAAAAACTGTTTTTT.

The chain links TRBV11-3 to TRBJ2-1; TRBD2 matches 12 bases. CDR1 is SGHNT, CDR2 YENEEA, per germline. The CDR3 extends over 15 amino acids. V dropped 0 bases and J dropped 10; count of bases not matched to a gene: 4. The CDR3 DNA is TGTGCCAGCAGCTTAGAACTAGCGGGGGGTTACGAGCAGTTCTTC. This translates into CASSLELAGGYEQFF. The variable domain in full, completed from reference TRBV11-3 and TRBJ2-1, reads EAGVVQSPRYKIIEKKQPVAFWCNPISGHNTLYWYLQNLGQGPELLIRYENEEAVDDSQLPKDRFSAERLKGVDSTLKIQPAELGDSAVYLCASSLELAGGYEQFFGPGTRLTVL.

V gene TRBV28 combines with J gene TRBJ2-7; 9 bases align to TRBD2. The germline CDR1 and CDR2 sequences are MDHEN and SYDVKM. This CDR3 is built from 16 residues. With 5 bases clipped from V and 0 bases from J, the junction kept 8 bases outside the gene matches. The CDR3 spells CASSVAGATLSYEQYF. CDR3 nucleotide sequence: TGTGCCAGCAGTGTAGCGGGGGCAACTCTCTCCTACGAGCAGTACTTC.

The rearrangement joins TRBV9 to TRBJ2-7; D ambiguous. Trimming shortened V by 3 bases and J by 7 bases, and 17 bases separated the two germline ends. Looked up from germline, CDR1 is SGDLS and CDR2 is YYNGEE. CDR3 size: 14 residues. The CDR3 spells CASSADPGDLEQYF. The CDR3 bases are TGTGCCAGCAGCGCCGACCCAGGCGACTTGGAGCAGTACTTC.

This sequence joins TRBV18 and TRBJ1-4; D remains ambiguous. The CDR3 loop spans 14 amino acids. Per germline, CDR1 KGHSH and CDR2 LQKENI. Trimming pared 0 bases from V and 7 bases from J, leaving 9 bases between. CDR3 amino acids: CASSPPWRGEKLFF. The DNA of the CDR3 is TGTGCCAGCTCACCACCCTGGCGGGGTGAAAAACTGTTTTTT. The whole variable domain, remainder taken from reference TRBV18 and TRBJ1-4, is NAGVMQNPRHLVRRRGQEARLRCSPMKGHSHVYWYRQLPEEGLKFMVYLQKENIIDESGMPKERFSAEFPKEGPSILRIQQVVRGDSAAYFCASSPPWRGEKLFFGSGTQLSVL.

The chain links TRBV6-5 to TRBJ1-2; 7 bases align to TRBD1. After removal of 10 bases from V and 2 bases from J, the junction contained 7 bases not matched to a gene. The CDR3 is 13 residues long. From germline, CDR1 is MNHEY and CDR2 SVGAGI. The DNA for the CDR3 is TGTGCCACCAACAGGGGACGAAACTATGGCTACACCTTC. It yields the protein CATNRGRNYGYTF.

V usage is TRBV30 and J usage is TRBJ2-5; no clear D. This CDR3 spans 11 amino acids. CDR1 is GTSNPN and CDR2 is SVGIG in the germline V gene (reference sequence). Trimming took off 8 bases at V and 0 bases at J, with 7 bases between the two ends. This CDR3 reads CAARNQETQYF. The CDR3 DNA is TGTGCCGCCCGAAACCAAGAGACCCAGTACTTC.

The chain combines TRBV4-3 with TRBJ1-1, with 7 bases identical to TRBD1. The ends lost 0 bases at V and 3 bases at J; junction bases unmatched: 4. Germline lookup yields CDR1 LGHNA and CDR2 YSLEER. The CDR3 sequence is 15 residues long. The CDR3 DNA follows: TGCGCCAGCAGCCAAGATAACAGGGGAGACACTGAAGCTTTCTTT. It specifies CASSQDNRGDTEAFF.

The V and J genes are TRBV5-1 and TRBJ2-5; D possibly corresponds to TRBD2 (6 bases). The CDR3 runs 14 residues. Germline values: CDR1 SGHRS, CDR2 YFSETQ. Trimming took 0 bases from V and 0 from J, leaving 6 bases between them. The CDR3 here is CASSLGTNQETQYF. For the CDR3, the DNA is TGCGCCAGCAGCTTGGGGACTAACCAAGAGACCCAGTACTTC.

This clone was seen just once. DNA of the CDR3: TGTGCCAGCAGCCCGAGGAGGGGCGACTATGGCTACACCTTC. The encoded protein is CASSPRRGDYGYTF. The chain joins TRBV7-2 to TRBJ1-2; TRBD1 is a possible D gene (5 bases). The germline V and J ends were trimmed by 5 bases and 3 bases, with 13 bases remaining between them. Per the germline V gene, CDR1 is SGHTA and CDR2 is FQGNSA. The CDR3 has 14 residues. The whole variable domain, filled in from reference TRBV7-2 and TRBJ1-2, reads GAGVSQSPSNKVTEKGKDVELRCDPISGHTALYWYRQSLGQGLEFLIYFQGNSAPDKSGLPSDRFSAERTGGSVSTLTIQRTQQEDSAVYLCASSPRRGDYGYTFGSGTRLTVV.

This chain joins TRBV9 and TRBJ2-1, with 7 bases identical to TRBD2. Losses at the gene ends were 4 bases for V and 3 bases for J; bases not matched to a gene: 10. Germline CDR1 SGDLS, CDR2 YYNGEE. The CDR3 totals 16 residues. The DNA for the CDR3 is TGTGCCAGCAGCAAGACCGGGGGGAAGTACTACAATGAGCAGTTCTTC. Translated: CASSKTGGKYYNEQFF. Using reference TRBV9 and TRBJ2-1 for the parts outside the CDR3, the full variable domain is DSGVTQTPKHLITATGQRVTLRCSPRSGDLSVYWYQQSLDQGLQFLIQYYNGEERAKGNILERFSAQQFPDLHSELNLSSLELGDSALYFCASSKTGGKYYNEQFFGPGTRLTVL.

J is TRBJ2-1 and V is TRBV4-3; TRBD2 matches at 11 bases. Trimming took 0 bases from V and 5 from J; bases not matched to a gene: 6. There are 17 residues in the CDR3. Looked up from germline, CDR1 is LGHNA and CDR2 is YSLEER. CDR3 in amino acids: CASSQEPSGGIDNEQFF. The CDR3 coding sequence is TGCGCCAGCAGCCAAGAGCCTAGCGGGGGGATAGACAATGAGCAGTTCTTC.

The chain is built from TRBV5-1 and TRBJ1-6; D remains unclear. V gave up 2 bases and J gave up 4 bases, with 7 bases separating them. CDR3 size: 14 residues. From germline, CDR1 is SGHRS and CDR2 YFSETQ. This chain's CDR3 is CASSLEAYNSPLHF. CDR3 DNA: TGCGCCAGCAGCTTAGAGGCGTATAATTCACCCCTCCACTTT.

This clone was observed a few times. CDR3: CASSYMNYGYTF. The CDR3 DNA is TGTGCCAGCAGTTACATGAACTATGGCTACACCTTC. The chain couples TRBV6-2 or TRBV6-3 to TRBJ1-2; D unclear. Trimming removed 2 bases from V and 2 bases from J, with 3 bases in between. The length of the CDR3 is 12 residues. Germline-derived CDR1 and CDR2 are MNHEY and SVGEGT.

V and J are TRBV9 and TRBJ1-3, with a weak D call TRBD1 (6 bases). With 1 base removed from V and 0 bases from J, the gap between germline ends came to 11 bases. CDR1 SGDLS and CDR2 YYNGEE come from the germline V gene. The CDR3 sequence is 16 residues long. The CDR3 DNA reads TGTGCCAGCAGCGTACGGGGGGCCAACTCTGGAAACACCATATATTTT. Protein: CASSVRGANSGNTIYF.

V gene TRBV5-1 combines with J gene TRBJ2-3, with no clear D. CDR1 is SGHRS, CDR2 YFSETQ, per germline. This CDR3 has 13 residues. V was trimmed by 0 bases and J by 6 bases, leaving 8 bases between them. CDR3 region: CASSLAEVDTQYF. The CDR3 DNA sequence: TGCGCCAGCAGCTTGGCGGAAGTGGATACGCAGTATTTT.

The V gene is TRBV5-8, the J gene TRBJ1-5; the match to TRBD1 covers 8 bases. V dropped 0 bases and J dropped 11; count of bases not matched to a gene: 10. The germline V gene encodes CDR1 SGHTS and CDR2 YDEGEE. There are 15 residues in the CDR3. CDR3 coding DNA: TGTGCCAGCAGCTTGGGTGTGGCAGGGGGCAGGACCCAGCATTTT. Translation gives CASSLGVAGGRTQHF.

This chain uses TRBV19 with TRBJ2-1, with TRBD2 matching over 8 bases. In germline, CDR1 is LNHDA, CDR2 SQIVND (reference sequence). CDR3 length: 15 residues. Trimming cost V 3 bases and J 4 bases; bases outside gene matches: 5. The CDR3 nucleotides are TGTGCCAGTAGTATCGCGGGGGGACCTTACAATGAGCAGTTCTTC. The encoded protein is CASSIAGGPYNEQFF. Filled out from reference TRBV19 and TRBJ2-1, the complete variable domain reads DGGITQSPKYLFRKEGQNVTLSCEQNLNHDAMYWYRQDPGQGLRLIYYSQIVNDFQKGDIAEGYSVSREKKESFPLTVTSAQKNPTAFYLCASSIAGGPYNEQFFGPGTRLTVL.

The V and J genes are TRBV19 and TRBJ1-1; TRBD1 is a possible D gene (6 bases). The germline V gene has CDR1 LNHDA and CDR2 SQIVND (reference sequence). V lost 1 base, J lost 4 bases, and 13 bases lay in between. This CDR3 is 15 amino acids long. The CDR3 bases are TGTGCCAGTAGTATAGGGCCGGGGGCATTCACTGAAGCTTTCTTT. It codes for CASSIGPGAFTEAFF.

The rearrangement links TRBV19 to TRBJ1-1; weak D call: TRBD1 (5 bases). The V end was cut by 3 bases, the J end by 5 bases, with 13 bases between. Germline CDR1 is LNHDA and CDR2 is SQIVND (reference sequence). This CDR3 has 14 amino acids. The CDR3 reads CASSIPGVGTEAFF. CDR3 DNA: TGTGCCAGTAGTATTCCGGGGGTGGGGACTGAAGCTTTCTTT. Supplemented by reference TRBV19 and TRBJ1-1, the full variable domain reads DGGITQSPKYLFRKEGQNVTLSCEQNLNHDAMYWYRQDPGQGLRLIYYSQIVNDFQKGDIAEGYSVSREKKESFPLTVTSAQKNPTAFYLCASSIPGVGTEAFFGQGTRLTVV.

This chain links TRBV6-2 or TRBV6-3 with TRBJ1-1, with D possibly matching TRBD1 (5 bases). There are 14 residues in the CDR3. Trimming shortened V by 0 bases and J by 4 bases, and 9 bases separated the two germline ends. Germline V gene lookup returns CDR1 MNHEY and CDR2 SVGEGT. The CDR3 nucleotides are TGTGCCAGCAGTTACTCTGGGGCGACCACTGAAGCTTTCTTT. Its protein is CASSYSGATTEAFF.

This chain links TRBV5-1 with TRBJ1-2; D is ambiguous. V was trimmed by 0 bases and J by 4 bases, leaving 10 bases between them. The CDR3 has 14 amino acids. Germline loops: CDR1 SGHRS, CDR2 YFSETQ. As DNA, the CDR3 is TGCGCCAGCAGCTTGGAGCCAGGAGTCTATGGCTACACCTTC. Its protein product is CASSLEPGVYGYTF.